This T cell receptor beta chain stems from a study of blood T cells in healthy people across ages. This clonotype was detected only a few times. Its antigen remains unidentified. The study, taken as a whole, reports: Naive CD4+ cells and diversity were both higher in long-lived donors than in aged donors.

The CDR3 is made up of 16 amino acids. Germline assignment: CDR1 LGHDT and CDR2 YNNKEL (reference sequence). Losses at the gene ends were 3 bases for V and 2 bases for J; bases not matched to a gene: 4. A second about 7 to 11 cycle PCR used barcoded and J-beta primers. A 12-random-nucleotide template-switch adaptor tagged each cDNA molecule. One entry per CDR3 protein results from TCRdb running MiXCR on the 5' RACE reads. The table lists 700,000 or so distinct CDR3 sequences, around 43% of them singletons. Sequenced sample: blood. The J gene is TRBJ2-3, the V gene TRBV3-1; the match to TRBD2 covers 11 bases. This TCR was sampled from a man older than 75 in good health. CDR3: CASSQGTSGNTDTQYF. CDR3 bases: TGTGCCAGCAGCCAGGGGACTAGCGGCAACACAGATACGCAGTATTTT.